The source of this T cell receptor (beta chain) is a study of cytomegalovirus exposure and HLA in healthy donors. The germline V gene has CDR1 MNHEY and CDR2 SMNVEV (reference sequence). The CDR3 totals 13 residues. J lost 0 bases, V lost 11 bases, and 6 bases had no gene match. Though probably carrying unrecorded immune exposures, donors were nominally healthy at sampling. Points from the study as a whole: Reports showed the classifier diagnosing cytomegalovirus status with high specificity and sensitivity. In a later analysis, parvovirus B19, influenza, CMV and Epstein-Barr virus appeared linked to several top co-occurrence clusters.

Both 60 Vbeta primers and 13 Jbeta primers went into the PCR. Clones were sequenced by immunoSEQ multiplex PCR, and TCRdb holds only the in-frame ones, with some missing. The sample is made up of 31,000 or so clones, and the top ten hold about 5% of it. Of note for this clone: Its antigen is as yet unknown.

The sequence was obtained from a female donor in good health and CMV-seronegative. The chain recombines TRBV27 with TRBJ1-2, with 7 bases that match TRBD1. What was sequenced was PBMCs. Here the CDR3 DNA reads TGTGCCGCCAGGGGGAGCCCTAACTATGGCTACACCTTC. Translated, it gives CAARGSPNYGYTF.